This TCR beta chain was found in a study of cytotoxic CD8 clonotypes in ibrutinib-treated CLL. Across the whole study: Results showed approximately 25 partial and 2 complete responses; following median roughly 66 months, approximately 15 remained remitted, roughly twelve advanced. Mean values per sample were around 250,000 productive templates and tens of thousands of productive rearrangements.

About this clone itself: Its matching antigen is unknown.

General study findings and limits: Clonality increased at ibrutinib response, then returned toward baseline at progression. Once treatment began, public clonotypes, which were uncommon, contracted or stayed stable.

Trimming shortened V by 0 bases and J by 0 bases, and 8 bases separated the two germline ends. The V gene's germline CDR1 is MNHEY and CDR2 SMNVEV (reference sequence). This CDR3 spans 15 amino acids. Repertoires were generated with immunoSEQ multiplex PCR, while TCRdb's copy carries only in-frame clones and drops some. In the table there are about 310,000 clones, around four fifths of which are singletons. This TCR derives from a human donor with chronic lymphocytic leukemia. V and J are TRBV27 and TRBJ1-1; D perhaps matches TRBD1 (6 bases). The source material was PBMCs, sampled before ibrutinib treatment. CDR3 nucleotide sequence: TGTGCCAGCAGTTTATCGACAGGTGTGAACACTGAAGCTTTCTTT. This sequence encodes CASSLSTGVNTEAFF.